Below, one T cell receptor beta chain is given with its context. Antigen: not known. The data are from a study of T cell responses to AZD1222 COVID-19 vaccine. As for the study in general: Both about-4-week and about-12-week second-dose recipients were combined. The study's findings and limits: Donors, mostly white British, included more females; clonal diversity was possibly underestimated. Only a handful of AZD1222 recipients, more than 5 in all, had baseline seropositivity.

The CDR3 runs to 15 residues. V was clipped by 4 bases and J by 7 bases, with 16 bases between them. Germline values: CDR1 MDHEN, CDR2 SYDVKM. Profiling relied on immunoSEQ multiplex PCR, and the TCRdb table lists in-frame clones only, not all of them. The sample records 150,000 to 200,000 clones, roughly 92% being singletons. Sequencing used peripheral blood, obtained on day 0 of AZD1222 vaccination. The TCR sequence derives from an adult in good health. This chain connects TRBV28 to TRBJ2-2; D is ambiguous. CDR3 nucleotides: TGTGCCAGCAGTTCTGTGGGTCCGAAACACGGGGAGCTGTTTTTT. It encodes CASSSVGPKHGELFF.